This TCR beta chain was captured by sequencing in a study of beta chain features in type 1 diabetes. As for the study in general: No age, gender or cell yield differences were seen between patients and healthy donors. All samples together contributed 100 million to 120 million sorted cells for examination.

Study results and caveats: Naive, central memory and regulatory TCRB repertoires appeared more similar among patients than healthy donors. Short templates might get an advantage during PCR, and this would be equal in patients and controls. Shorter TCRB CDR3s, moderately but significantly so, were found in Type 1 diabetes patients in all four CD4+ subsets.

cDNA synthesis used the whole RNA isolate, giving expressed TCRB sequences. Clones were sequenced by immunoSEQ multiplex PCR, and TCRdb holds only the in-frame ones, with some missing. The sample lists 95,000 to 150,000 clones, around 15% occurring once. This CDR3 contains 17 residues. V lost 3 bases to trimming and J lost 1 base; unmatched junction nucleotides: 10. Germline CDR1 and CDR2: GTSNPN and SVGIG (reference sequence). Notes on this clone: As yet, its antigen is unknown.

The sequencing input was central memory CD4+ T cells from blood. The TCR sequence derives from a man younger than 35 with type 1 diabetes. The gene calls are TRBV30 and TRBJ2-2; TRBD1 matches 8 bases. Written as DNA, the CDR3 is TGTGCCTGGAGAGAAAGGAACAGGGGGATGAACACCGGGGAGCTGTTTTTT. It encodes CAWRERNRGMNTGELFF.